This T cell receptor (beta chain) derives from a study of regulatory T cells in long-lasting Graves disease. Study results and caveats: Compared with new cases, persistent Graves' patients showed reduced TCR diversity. Sharing of public clonotypes was greater in persistent patients (around 2,500) than in new patients (around 890).

This sample's time point: persistent/refractory GD, antithyroid drugs over 5 years with positive TRAb. Scientists built the TCR library using RNA that was extracted from PBMCs. Investigators report Graves' disease was diagnosed under American Thyroid Association guidelines. iRepertoire HTBI primers and Arm-PCR of CDR3 regions built TCR beta libraries. Original processing notes: Across all samples, approximately 64 TRBV segments and 14 TRBJ segments were identified. MiXCR, applied by TCRdb to the multiplex PCR reads, yields one record per CDR3 protein. The V and J calls follow TCRdb's processing rather than the paper's. The table includes around 460,000 distinct CDR3 sequences, less than 25% detected once. The CDR3 length is 16 residues. Germline CDR1 and CDR2: MDHEN and SYDVKM. Regarding this clonotype: The antigen remains undetermined.

This TCR was recovered from a female donor with Graves disease. The chain recombines TRBV28 with TRBJ2-7; 14 bases line up with TRBD2. Material: peripheral blood mononuclear cells (PBMCs), obtained when the disease was refractory, from a patient treated with antithyroid drugs. CDR3 amino acids: CATKPGLAGDAYEQYF. The CDR3 nucleotides are TGTGCGACGAAACCGGGACTAGCGGGGGACGCCTACGAGCAGTACTTC.